These T cell receptor beta chains were read from a single sample in a study of shared clonotypes between healthy human individuals. The method was immunoSEQ multiplex PCR; TCRdb's version includes in-frame clones alone and lacks a portion of them. The table includes fewer than 2.5 million clones, approximately 94% detected once. Sequencing was performed on naive CD4+ T cells from PBMCs. The receptors shown here come from a man aged 18 to 29 in good health. Some clones in this sample may be carry-over from other donors' samples. Both conserved end residues are trimmed from each CDR3. Expanded clones are given a class, and other clones once, few, many or no size at all.

TRBJ2-1	-	TRBV5-1	ASSFGGGGDEQF
TRBJ2-1	-	TRBV9	ASSHQAAYNEQF
TRBJ2-7	once	TRBV7-3	ASSLFAGGGEQY
TRBJ2-7	-	TRBV29-1	SVRGLASVHEQY
TRBJ1-4	once	TRBV5-1	ASSPRDRVNEKLF
TRBJ2-7	-	TRBV5-5	ASSFLREEQY
TRBJ2-5	-	TRBV5-1	ASSLERGTQY
TRBJ1-5	-	TRBV7-2	ASSLGGQGANQPQH
TRBJ2-3	-	TRBV5-4	ASSSRLAGDPDTQY
TRBJ2-7	-	TRBV27	ASSLGTSGSSYEQY
TRBJ1-6	-	TRBV28	ASSSRQRGQLDNSPLH